The 2 T cell receptor beta chains presented below share a single source sample, sequenced in a study of T-cell reconstitution after alpha-beta-depleted transplantation in children (dated by TCRdb to about 2016). The treatment or condition label of this sample denotes: allogeneic hematopoietic cell transplantation with graft depleted of TCRalphabeta T cells and CD19 B cells. Libraries were constructed by PCR. TCRdb records Illumina HiSeq 2500 as the sequencer. To normalize quantification of the TCRbeta repertoire, the TCR libraries were built with molecular barcoding that relied on unique molecular identifiers. TCRdb applied fastp at Q25 and MiXCR to the public reads, then kept only in-frame beta chains. Rows with one shared CDR3 protein collapse into an entry with the most common genes and DNA. Within this sample are around 300,000 distinct CDR3 sequences, with over 9% of them counted one time only. In total, the top ten clones hold about 8% of the sample.

Sequencing used PBMCs, obtained before TCRalphabeta/CD19-depleted stem cell transplant. The receptors originated from a boy under two years old with acute myeloid leukemia, due to receive a stem cell transplant.

A few counts support this clonotype. CDR3 nucleotide sequence: TGTGCCAGCAGCTTAAACAGGGGGGGGGAGACCCAGTACTTC. This codes for CASSLNRGGETQYF. V usage is TRBV7-3 and J usage is TRBJ2-5, with D possibly matching TRBD1 (8 bases). The CDR3 contains 14 residues. Trimming left V 1 base short and J 5 bases short, with 11 bases between. CDR1 SGHTA and CDR2 FQGTGA come from the germline V gene.

In its sample, this clonotype was seen many times. The J gene is TRBJ2-1, the V gene TRBV7-2, with 7 bases identical to TRBD1. Germline CDR1 and CDR2: SGHTA and FQGNSA. The CDR3 has 12 residues. With V trimmed by 5 bases and J by 10 bases, 5 bases remained unmatched. CDR3 loop: CASSRIGGEQFF. The CDR3 region has the DNA TGTGCCAGCAGCCGCATAGGGGGCGAGCAGTTCTTC.